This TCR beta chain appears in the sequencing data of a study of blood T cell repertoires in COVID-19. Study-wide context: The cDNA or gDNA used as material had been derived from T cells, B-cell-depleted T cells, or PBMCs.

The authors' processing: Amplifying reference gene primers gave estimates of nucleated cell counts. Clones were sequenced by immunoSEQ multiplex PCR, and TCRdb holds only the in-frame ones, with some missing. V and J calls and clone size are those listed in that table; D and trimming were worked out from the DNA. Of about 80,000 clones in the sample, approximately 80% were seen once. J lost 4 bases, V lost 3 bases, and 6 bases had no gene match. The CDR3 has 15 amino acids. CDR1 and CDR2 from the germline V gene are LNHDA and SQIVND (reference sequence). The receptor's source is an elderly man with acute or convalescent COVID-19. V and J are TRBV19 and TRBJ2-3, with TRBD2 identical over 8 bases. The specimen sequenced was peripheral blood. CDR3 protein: CASSMRPGGPDTQYF. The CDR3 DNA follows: TGTGCCAGTAGTATGCGTCCGGGGGGGCCAGATACGCAGTATTTT. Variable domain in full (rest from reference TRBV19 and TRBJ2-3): DGGITQSPKYLFRKEGQNVTLSCEQNLNHDAMYWYRQDPGQGLRLIYYSQIVNDFQKGDIAEGYSVSREKKESFPLTVTSAQKNPTAFYLCASSMRPGGPDTQYFGPGTRLTVL.